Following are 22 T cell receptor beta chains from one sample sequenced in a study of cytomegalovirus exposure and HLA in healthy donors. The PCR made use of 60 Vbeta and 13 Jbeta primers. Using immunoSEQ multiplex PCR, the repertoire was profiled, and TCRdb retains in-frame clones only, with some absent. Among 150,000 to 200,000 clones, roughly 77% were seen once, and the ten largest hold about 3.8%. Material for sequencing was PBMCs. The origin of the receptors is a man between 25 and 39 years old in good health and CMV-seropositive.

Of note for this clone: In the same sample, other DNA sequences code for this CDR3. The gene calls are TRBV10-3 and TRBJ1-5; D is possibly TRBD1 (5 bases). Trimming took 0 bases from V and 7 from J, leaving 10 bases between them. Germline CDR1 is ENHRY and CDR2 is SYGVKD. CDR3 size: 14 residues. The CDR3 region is CAISESGGGQPQHF. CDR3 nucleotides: TGTGCCATCAGTGAGTCGGGGGGTGGCCAGCCCCAGCATTTT.

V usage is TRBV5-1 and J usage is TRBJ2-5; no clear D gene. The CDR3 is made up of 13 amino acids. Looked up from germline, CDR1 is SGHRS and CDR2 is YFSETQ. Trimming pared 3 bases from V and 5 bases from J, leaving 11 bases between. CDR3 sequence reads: CASSWASDETQYF. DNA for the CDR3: TGCGCCAGCAGCTGGGCGAGTGACGAGACCCAGTACTTC.

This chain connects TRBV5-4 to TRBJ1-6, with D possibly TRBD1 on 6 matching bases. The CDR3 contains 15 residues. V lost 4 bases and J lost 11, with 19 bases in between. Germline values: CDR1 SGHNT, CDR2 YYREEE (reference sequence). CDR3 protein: CASSGGDDRLAPLHF. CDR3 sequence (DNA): TGTGCCAGCAGCGGGGGGGACGACAGGCTAGCACCCCTCCACTTT.

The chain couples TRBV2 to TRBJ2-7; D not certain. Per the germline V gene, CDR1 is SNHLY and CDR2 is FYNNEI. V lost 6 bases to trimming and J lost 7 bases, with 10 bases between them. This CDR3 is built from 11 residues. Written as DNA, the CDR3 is TGTGCCAGCAGCCCTAAGTTGGAGCAGTACTTC. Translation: CASSPKLEQYF.

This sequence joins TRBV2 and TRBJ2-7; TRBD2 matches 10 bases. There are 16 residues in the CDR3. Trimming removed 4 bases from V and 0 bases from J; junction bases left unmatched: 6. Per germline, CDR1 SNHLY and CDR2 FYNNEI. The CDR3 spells CASSGRLAGFSYEQYF. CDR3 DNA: TGTGCCAGCAGTGGTCGACTAGCGGGTTTCTCCTACGAGCAGTACTTC.

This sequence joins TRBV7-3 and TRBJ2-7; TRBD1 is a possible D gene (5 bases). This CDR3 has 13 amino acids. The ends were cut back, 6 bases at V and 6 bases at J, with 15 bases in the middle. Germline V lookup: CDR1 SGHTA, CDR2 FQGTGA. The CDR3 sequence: CASSPGPVLEQYF. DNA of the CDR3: TGTGCCAGCAGTCCAGGGCCCGTCCTCGAGCAGTACTTC.

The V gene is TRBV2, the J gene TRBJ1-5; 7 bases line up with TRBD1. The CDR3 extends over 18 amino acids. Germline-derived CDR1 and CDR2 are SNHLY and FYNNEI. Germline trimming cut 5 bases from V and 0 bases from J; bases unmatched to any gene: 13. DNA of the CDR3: TGTGCCAGCAGTTCCAGGGACAGAGAGGTTTATAGCAATCAGCCCCAGCATTTT. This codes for CASSSRDREVYSNQPQHF.

This chain's CDR3 is CASSLGPGGYEQYF. The CDR3 coding sequence is TGTGCCAGCAGCTTGGGGCCAGGGGGGTACGAGCAGTACTTC. The rearrangement joins TRBV5-6 to TRBJ2-7; D might be TRBD1 (7 bases). CDR1 is SGHDT and CDR2 is YYEEEE in the germline V gene. The CDR3 consists of 14 residues. The germline V and J ends were trimmed by 0 bases and 4 bases, with 11 bases remaining between them.

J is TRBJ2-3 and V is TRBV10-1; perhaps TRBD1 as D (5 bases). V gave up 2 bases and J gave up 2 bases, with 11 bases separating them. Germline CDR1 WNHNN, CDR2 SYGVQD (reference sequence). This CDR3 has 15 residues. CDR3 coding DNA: TGCGCCAGCAGTGAGCTAGACAGTACCACAGATACGCAGTATTTT. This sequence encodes CASSELDSTTDTQYF.

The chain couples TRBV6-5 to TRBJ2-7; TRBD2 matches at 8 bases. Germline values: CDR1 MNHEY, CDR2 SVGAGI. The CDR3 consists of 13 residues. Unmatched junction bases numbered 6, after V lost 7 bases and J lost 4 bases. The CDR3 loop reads CASTPGGLYEQYF. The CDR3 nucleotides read TGTGCCAGCACCCCGGGGGGGCTATACGAGCAGTACTTC.

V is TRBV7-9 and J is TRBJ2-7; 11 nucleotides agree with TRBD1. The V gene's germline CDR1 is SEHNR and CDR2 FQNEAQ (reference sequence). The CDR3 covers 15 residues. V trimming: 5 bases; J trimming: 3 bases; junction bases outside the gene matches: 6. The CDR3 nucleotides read TGTGCCAGCAGCAACCGGGACAGGGGGAACTACGAGCAGTACTTC. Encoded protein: CASSNRDRGNYEQYF.

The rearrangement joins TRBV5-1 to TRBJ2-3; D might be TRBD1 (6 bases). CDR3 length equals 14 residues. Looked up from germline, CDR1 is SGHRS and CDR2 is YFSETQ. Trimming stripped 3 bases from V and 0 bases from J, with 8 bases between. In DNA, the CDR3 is TGCGCCAGCAGCTCGGACAGAAGCACAGATACGCAGTATTTT. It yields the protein CASSSDRSTDTQYF.

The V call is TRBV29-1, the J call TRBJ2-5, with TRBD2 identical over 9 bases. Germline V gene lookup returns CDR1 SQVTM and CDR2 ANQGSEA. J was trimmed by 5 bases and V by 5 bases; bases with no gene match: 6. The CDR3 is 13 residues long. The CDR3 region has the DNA TGCAGCGTTCCGGGACTAGCAGGCGAGACCCAGTACTTC. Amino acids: CSVPGLAGETQYF.

As DNA, the CDR3 is TGTGCCGGGCCCCATTCAACGAATAGCACAGATACGCAGTATTTT. Its translation: CAGPHSTNSTDTQYF. The rearrangement joins TRBV21-1 to TRBJ2-3; no check of the table's D call, TRBD1, against the DNA was made. TRBV21-1 is classified as a pseudogene. This CDR3 comprises 15 residues.

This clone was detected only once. The CDR3 spells CASSTTGQNTEAFF. Here the CDR3 DNA reads TGCGCCAGCAGTACGACAGGGCAGAACACTGAAGCTTTCTTT. V usage is TRBV10-1 and J usage is TRBJ1-1, with TRBD1 matching over 7 bases. Germline V gene lookup returns CDR1 WNHNN and CDR2 SYGVQD (reference sequence). This CDR3 has 14 amino acids. The trim removed 5 bases at V and 1 base at J, leaving 4 bases unmatched.

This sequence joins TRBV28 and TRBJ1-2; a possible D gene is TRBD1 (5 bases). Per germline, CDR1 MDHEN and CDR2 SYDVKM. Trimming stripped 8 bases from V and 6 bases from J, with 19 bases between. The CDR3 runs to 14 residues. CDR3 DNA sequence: TGTGCCAGCGATCAGGGTCGTTTACTCCATGGCTACACCTTC. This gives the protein CASDQGRLLHGYTF.

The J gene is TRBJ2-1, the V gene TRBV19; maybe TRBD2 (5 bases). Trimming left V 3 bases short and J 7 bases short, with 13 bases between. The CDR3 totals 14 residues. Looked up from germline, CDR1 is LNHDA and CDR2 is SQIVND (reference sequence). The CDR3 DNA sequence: TGTGCCAGTAGTATCCTAGGGAGTGGGAATGAGCAGTTCTTC. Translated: CASSILGSGNEQFF.

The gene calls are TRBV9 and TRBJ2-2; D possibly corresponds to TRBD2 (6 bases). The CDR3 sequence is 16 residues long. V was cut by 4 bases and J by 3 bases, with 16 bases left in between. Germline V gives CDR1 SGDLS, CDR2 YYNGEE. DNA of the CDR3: TGTGCCAGCAGCCCCCGGTTTGGGGGGTACACCGGGGAGCTGTTTTTT. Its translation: CASSPRFGGYTGELFF.

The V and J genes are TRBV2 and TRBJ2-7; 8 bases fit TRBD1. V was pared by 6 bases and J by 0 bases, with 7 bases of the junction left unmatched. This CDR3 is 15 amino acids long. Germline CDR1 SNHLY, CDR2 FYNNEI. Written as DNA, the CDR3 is TGTGCCAGCAGGGAGACAGGGGCCAGCTCCTACGAGCAGTACTTC. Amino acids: CASRETGASSYEQYF. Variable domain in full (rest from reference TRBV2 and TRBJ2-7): EPEVTQTPSHQVTQMGQEVILRCVPISNHLYFYWYRQILGQKVEFLVSFYNNEISEKSEIFDDQFSVERPDGSNFTLKIRSTKLEDSAMYFCASRETGASSYEQYFGPGTRLTVT.

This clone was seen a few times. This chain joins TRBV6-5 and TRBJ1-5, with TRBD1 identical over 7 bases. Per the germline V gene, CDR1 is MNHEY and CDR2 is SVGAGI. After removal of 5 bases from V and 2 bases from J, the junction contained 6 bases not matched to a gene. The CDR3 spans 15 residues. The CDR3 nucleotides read TGTGCCAGCAGTGCCAGACAGGGCGGCAATCAGCCCCAGCATTTT. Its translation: CASSARQGGNQPQHF.

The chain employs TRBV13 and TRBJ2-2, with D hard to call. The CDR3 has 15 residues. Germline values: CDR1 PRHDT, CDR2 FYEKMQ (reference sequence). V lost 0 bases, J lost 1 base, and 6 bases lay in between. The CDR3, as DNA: TGTGCCAGCAGCTTAGGAACAGAGAACACCGGGGAGCTGTTTTTT. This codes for CASSLGTENTGELFF.

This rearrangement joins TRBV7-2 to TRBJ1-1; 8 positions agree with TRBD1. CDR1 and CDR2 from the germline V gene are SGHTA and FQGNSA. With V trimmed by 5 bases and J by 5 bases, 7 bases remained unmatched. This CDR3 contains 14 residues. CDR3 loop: CASSPQGAGTEAFF. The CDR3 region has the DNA TGTGCCAGCAGCCCCCAGGGGGCCGGTACTGAAGCTTTCTTT.